The 22 T cell receptor beta chains reported below all come from one sample, sequenced in a study of OX40 agonist ivuxolimab in advanced cancers. Libraries were prepared by immunoSEQ multiplex PCR; TCRdb keeps only in-frame clonotypes and omits some of them. The data show fewer than 90,000 clones, just over 85% seen once. The sequencing here drew on CD4+ or CD8+ T cells sorted from blood, taken in a trial of the OX40 agonist ivuxolimab. These receptors came from an adult with an advanced solid tumor such as melanoma, head and neck, liver or kidney cancer.

The chain joins TRBV2 to TRBJ2-2; D not resolved. CDR1 and CDR2 (germline): SNHLY, FYNNEI. V lost 7 bases and J lost 4, with 10 bases in between. The CDR3 extends over 13 amino acids. DNA for the CDR3: TGTGCCAGCAATAGTGATATCACCGGGGAGCTGTTTTTT. Amino acids: CASNSDITGELFF.

The V gene is TRBV28, the J gene TRBJ1-2; 11 nucleotides align to TRBD1. V shed 5 bases, J shed 3 bases, and the junction held 5 bases outside the gene matches. Looked up from germline, CDR1 is MDHEN and CDR2 is SYDVKM. The CDR3 covers 15 residues. The CDR3 region is CASSTRTGGHYGYTF. The CDR3 DNA reads as TGTGCCAGCAGTACCCGGACAGGGGGCCACTATGGCTACACCTTC.

The gene calls are TRBV9 and TRBJ2-1, with TRBD2 matching over 12 bases. Germline V lookup: CDR1 SGDLS, CDR2 YYNGEE. V lost 2 bases, J lost 8 bases, and 8 bases stayed unmatched. This CDR3 spans 16 amino acids. CDR3 bases: TGTGCCAGCAGCGTCCTAAGGACTAGCGGGATTGATGAGCAGTTCTTC. Residues: CASSVLRTSGIDEQFF.

In regard to this clone: Distinct nucleotide sequences in the sample also encode this CDR3. This chain joins TRBV29-1 and TRBJ2-2; 8 nucleotides match TRBD1. The germline gives CDR1 SQVTM, CDR2 ANQGSEA. The CDR3 has 15 residues. The J segment lost 5 bases and the V segment lost 2 bases, leaving 7 bases of the junction unmatched. CDR3 coding DNA: TGCAGCGTTGAACGAGGGACAGGTCAGACCGGGGAGCTGTTTTTT. Amino acid sequence: CSVERGTGQTGELFF.

This clone was seen a handful of times. V and J are TRBV11-3 and TRBJ2-3, with unresolved D. Deletions cut 4 bases from V and 2 bases from J, with 7 bases between. The CDR3 is made up of 13 amino acids. The germline CDR1 and CDR2 sequences are SGHNT and YENEEA. The CDR3 sequence is CASSSRLTDTQYF. CDR3 in DNA: TGTGCCAGCAGCTCCCGTCTCACAGATACGCAGTATTTT.

CDR3 DNA sequence: TGTGCCATCAGTGAGCAGGTAGGGAACACTGAAGCTTTCTTT. This encodes CAISEQVGNTEAFF. This chain uses TRBV10-3 with TRBJ1-1; D is unclear. The V end lost 2 bases, the J end lost 1 base, and 8 bases lay between the germline ends. The germline V gene encodes CDR1 ENHRY and CDR2 SYGVKD. This CDR3 comprises 14 residues.

V and J are TRBV6-4 and TRBJ2-2; TRBD1 is a possible D gene (5 bases). The CDR3 covers 13 residues. The germline V gene has CDR1 MRHNA and CDR2 SNTAGT. V was shortened by 6 bases and J by 6 bases, with 11 bases between the two germline ends. CDR3 residues: CASRQGEAGELFF. CDR3 nucleotides: TGTGCCAGCAGGCAGGGTGAGGCCGGGGAGCTGTTTTTT.

This chain links TRBV11-1 with TRBJ2-1, with D uncertain. This CDR3 is built from 17 residues. Looked up from germline, CDR1 is SGHAT and CDR2 is FQDESV (reference sequence). The germline V and J ends were trimmed by 1 base and 2 bases, with 15 bases remaining between them. The CDR3 is CASSLGRRTRTYNEQFF. CDR3 DNA sequence: TGTGCCAGCAGCTTAGGTCGTCGGACCCGGACCTACAATGAGCAGTTCTTC. The entire variable domain, with the rest obtained from reference TRBV11-1 and TRBJ2-1, is as follows: EAEVAQSPRYKITEKSQAVAFWCDPISGHATLYWYRQILGQGPELLVQFQDESVVDDSQLPKDRFSAERLKGVDSTLKIQPAELGDSAMYLCASSLGRRTRTYNEQFFGPGTRLTVL.

V is TRBV9 and J is TRBJ2-7; 10 positions match TRBD1. Per the germline V gene, CDR1 is SGDLS and CDR2 is YYNGEE. The CDR3 extends over 14 amino acids. The V segment lost 3 bases and the J segment 5 bases; nucleotides outside the gene matches: 5. The CDR3 is CASSGRQGANEQYF. The CDR3, as DNA: TGTGCCAGCAGCGGCCGACAGGGGGCGAACGAGCAGTACTTC.

The CDR3 DNA reads TGTGCCAGCAGCACAAAGGGACTAGTTGGCGTAAAGACCCAGTACTTC. This translates into CASSTKGLVGVKTQYF. The chain has TRBV28 and TRBJ2-5; 8 bases agree with TRBD2. The CDR3 sequence is 16 residues long. Trimming removed 6 bases from V and 6 bases from J; junction bases left unmatched: 15. Germline-derived CDR1 and CDR2 are MDHEN and SYDVKM.

V is TRBV4-2 and J is TRBJ2-4; 10 positions agree with TRBD2. From germline, CDR1 is LGHNA and CDR2 YNFKEQ. The CDR3 length is 19 residues. V was pared by 2 bases and J by 3 bases, with 13 bases of the junction left unmatched. The CDR3 reads CASSQLGASGSGGKNIQYF. The CDR3 coding sequence is TGTGCCAGCAGCCAACTAGGGGCTAGCGGGAGTGGGGGCAAAAACATTCAGTACTTC.

This clone was found many times. The chain is built from TRBV11-2 and TRBJ2-4, with TRBD1 identical over 11 bases. Germline trimming cut 2 bases from V and 3 bases from J; bases unmatched to any gene: 3. The CDR3 covers 16 residues. Germline V gene data show CDR1 as SGHAT and CDR2 as FQNNGV. CDR3 DNA sequence: TGTGCCAGCAGCTTAAGGACAGGGGGCGTCAAAAACATTCAGTACTTC. Its translation is CASSLRTGGVKNIQYF. The entire variable domain, with the rest obtained from reference TRBV11-2 and TRBJ2-4, is as follows: EAGVAQSPRYKIIEKRQSVAFWCNPISGHATLYWYQQILGQGPKLLIQFQNNGVVDDSQLPKDRFSAERLKGVDSTLKIQPAKLEDSAVYLCASSLRTGGVKNIQYFGAGTRLSVL.

The genes are TRBV7-2 and TRBJ1-4; no firm D call. The CDR3 loop spans 13 amino acids. Per the germline V gene, CDR1 is SGHTA and CDR2 is FQGNSA. Trimming removed 1 base from V and 8 bases from J, with 8 bases in between. CDR3 loop: CASSLVREEKLFF. The CDR3 nucleotides read TGTGCCAGCAGCTTAGTGCGGGAAGAAAAACTGTTTTTT.

The chain combines TRBV7-2 with TRBJ1-5; no reliable D call. This CDR3 is 12 amino acids long. Germline assignment: CDR1 SGHTA and CDR2 FQGNSA. Trimming removed 5 bases at V and 3 bases at J, with 5 bases between. CDR3 DNA: TGTGCCAGCAGCCCGGACAATCAGCCCCAGCATTTT. Its translation: CASSPDNQPQHF.

This clone occurred a few times. J is TRBJ2-1 and V is TRBV19; 10 nucleotides align to TRBD2. Germline CDR1 reads LNHDA; CDR2 reads SQIVND (reference sequence). J lost 7 bases, V lost 6 bases, and 15 bases had no gene match. This CDR3 is 17 amino acids long. The DNA for the CDR3 is TGTGCCAGTAGCCCGACCAGACTAGCGGGTAATGCGAATGAGCAGTTCTTC. Translation gives CASSPTRLAGNANEQFF. Full variable domain (missing parts from reference TRBV19 and TRBJ2-1): DGGITQSPKYLFRKEGQNVTLSCEQNLNHDAMYWYRQDPGQGLRLIYYSQIVNDFQKGDIAEGYSVSREKKESFPLTVTSAQKNPTAFYLCASSPTRLAGNANEQFFGPGTRLTVL.

This clone appeared a single time. V usage is TRBV30 and J usage is TRBJ2-3; a possible D gene is TRBD2 (6 bases). V was cut by 6 bases and J by 0 bases, with 16 bases left in between. Germline CDR1 and CDR2: GTSNPN and SVGIG (reference sequence). The CDR3 runs to 15 residues. The CDR3 sequence is CACSPGSASTDTQYF. In DNA form, the CDR3 reads TGTGCCTGCAGTCCCGGGAGCGCGAGCACAGATACGCAGTATTTT.

This clone was seen once. The rearrangement uses TRBV5-6 and TRBJ1-4; D is ambiguous. Trimming shortened V by 3 bases and J by 8 bases, and 17 bases separated the two germline ends. Germline values: CDR1 SGHDT, CDR2 YYEEEE. The CDR3 length is 15 residues. CDR3 nucleotides: TGTGCCAGCAGCTCCCGACGGGGTTGGGAGGAAAAACTGTTTTTT. Translated: CASSSRRGWEEKLFF. The variable domain in full, with the rest retrieved from reference TRBV5-6 and TRBJ1-4, is DAGVTQSPTHLIKTRGQQVTLRCSPKSGHDTVSWYQQALGQGPQFIFQYYEEEERQRGNFPDRFSGHQFPNYSSELNVNALLLGDSALYLCASSSRRGWEEKLFFGSGTQLSVL.

The chain employs TRBV21-1 and TRBJ2-7; the DNA was not compared with TRBD1, the D call given in the table. TRBV21-1 is deemed a pseudogene. The CDR3 extends over 16 amino acids. The CDR3 DNA follows: TGTGCCAGCAGCAAAGAGGGACAGGCGATCTCCTACGAGCAGTACTTC. Its translation: CASSKEGQAISYEQYF.

This chain joins TRBV5-5 and TRBJ2-7; 8 bases map to TRBD2. J lost 2 bases, V lost 0 bases, and 4 bases had no gene match. In germline, CDR1 is SGHKS, CDR2 YYEKEE (reference sequence). The CDR3 totals 15 residues. The CDR3 DNA sequence: TGTGCCAGCAGCTTGGTGGGTAGCGGGACCTACGAGCAGTACTTC. Translating gives CASSLVGSGTYEQYF. The variable domain in full, with the rest retrieved from reference TRBV5-5 and TRBJ2-7, is DAGVTQSPTHLIKTRGQQVTLRCSPISGHKSVSWYQQVLGQGPQFIFQYYEKEERGRGNFPDRFSARQFPNYSSELNVNALLLGDSALYLCASSLVGSGTYEQYFGPGTRLTVT.

This rearrangement joins TRBV28 to TRBJ1-1; D remains ambiguous. The V gene lost 2 bases and the J gene lost 1 base, with 11 bases spanning the gap. The CDR3 is made up of 15 amino acids. Germline V CDR1 and CDR2: MDHEN, SYDVKM. The CDR3 bases are TGTGCCAGCAGTTTACACAACGGGGAGAACACTGAAGCTTTCTTT. This codes for CASSLHNGENTEAFF.

The J gene is TRBJ2-7, the V gene TRBV29-1, with 11 bases fitting TRBD1. This CDR3 has 15 amino acids. In germline, CDR1 is SQVTM, CDR2 ANQGSEA. The V gene end was trimmed by 7 bases and the J gene end by 4 bases; junction bases not matched to a gene: 12. CDR3 DNA sequence: TGCAGCGGCGGGGTTTTCCGGGACAGGGGGTACGAGCAGTACTTC. Its protein is CSGGVFRDRGYEQYF.

The rearrangement uses TRBV19 and TRBJ2-7; possibly TRBD1 or TRBD2 for D (5 bases each). This CDR3 is 13 amino acids long. Germline values: CDR1 LNHDA, CDR2 SQIVND (reference sequence). Trimming took 1 base from V and 2 from J, leaving 6 bases between them. The chain's CDR3 is CASSIVGAYEQYF. The DNA for the CDR3 is TGTGCCAGTAGTATAGTGGGGGCCTACGAGCAGTACTTC.